This T cell receptor beta chain was found in a study of identical twins (dated by TCRdb to 2016 to 2018). At the level of the whole study: To test whether fetal clonotypes persist, this study deep-sequenced TCR alpha and beta repertoires from monozygotic twins, from unrelated adults of various ages, and from cord blood. Replicate twin experiments were performed at different times using different library preparation protocols to rule out contamination. What the research found in general, with its limitations: In monozygotic twins, recombination models systematically underestimated out-of-frame TCR alpha sharing, but the models matched the sharing seen between unrelated individuals. In beta out-of-frame sequences, excess twin sharing was weaker, because having fewer shared sequences lowered the signal-to-noise ratio. Fewer insertions were carried by abundant cord blood beta clonotypes; a weaker similar trend was observed in young adult naive repertoires, while no such trend was observed in memory repertoires. Compared with coincidental sharing between unrelated individuals, out-of-frame TCR alpha sequences shared between twins had an excess of sequences with low generation probability. Conclusions relied on cross-sectional statistical analysis, since the same donors could not be followed over many years. Invariant T cells such as MAIT and iNKT could partly confound zero-insertion analyses, though diverse VJ usage argued against this for most clonotypes.

Receptors were amplified or captured by 5' RACE. Sequenced on an Illumina HiSeq 2000. Template switching added a universal primer binding site, and the final cDNA carried a unique molecular identifier that allowed TCR cDNA molecules to be counted accurately. Specific primers in the conserved constant-segment region were used to synthesize first-strand cDNA for the TCR alpha and beta chains. To control for contamination, every cDNA library carried two barcodes: a SMART-Mk sample barcode plus Illumina barcodes. Two successive PCR steps introduced TruSeq adapter sequences along with Illumina sample barcodes. The TCR alpha and beta cDNA libraries were sequenced on the Illumina HiSeq platform using custom primers. Per the source publication's procedure: MiGEC was used to process raw reads and extract unique molecular identifiers, and MiXCR was used to find CDR3 positions. For each individual, recombination models were inferred using an EM algorithm with the repgenHMM and IGoR tools. Shared clonotype analysis was performed with the tcR package in R, normalizing sharing by the product of cloneset sizes. Out-of-frame nonproductive sequences were analyzed to study raw recombination free of thymic and clonal selection effects. The public reads were quality trimmed at Q25 with fastp and then assembled into clones with MiXCR by TCRdb, keeping productive beta chains. Rows with one shared CDR3 protein collapse into an entry with the most common genes and DNA. Clone size and V and J calls follow TCRdb, not the original study. This sample gives about 660,000 distinct CDR3 sequences in total; over 8.5% of them show up just once. 0.98% of the sample rests with the top ten.

This clonotype came up a few times. What this receptor recognizes is not known. No base-level quality is on record; no much larger clone is a single base apart. All donors were healthy Caucasians. Three pairs of female monozygotic twins, all aged about 18 to 30 years, made up the twin cohort. Peripheral blood mononuclear cells were the source from which RNA for the TCR libraries was isolated. The germline V gene (reference sequence) gives CDR1 as DFQATT and CDR2 as SNEGSKA. Counted from cysteine to phenylalanine, this CDR3 has 15 amino acids. Only the CDR3 part of the read is kept: 45 bases, read in frame from the first base. The germline V and J ends show losses of 3 bases and 2 bases respectively, and no gene match explains 8 bases of the junction. These data were also filed under a second study, of yellow fever vaccine responses in identical twins. Per the second study: The authors reported that the T cell response to vaccination in identical twins appeared partly convergent and partly personalized. The study precisely tracked vaccine-responding T cell clones in identical twins.

The V and J segments used are TRBV20-1 and TRBJ2-5; 8 nucleotides in the junction match TRBD1. What was sequenced was PBMCs. The sequence derives from a woman aged 18-29 years in good health. CDR3 region: CSASPGQENQETQYF. The DNA sequence follows: TGCAGTGCTAGCCCGGGACAGGAGAATCAAGAGACCCAGTACTTC.